Sequencing of this TCR beta chain was carried out in a study of shared T cell receptors in the human thymus. Trimming pared 4 bases from V and 3 bases from J, leaving 10 bases between. CDR3 length: 13 residues. Germline V lookup: CDR1 ENHRY, CDR2 SYGVKD. Profiled with immunoSEQ multiplex PCR; TCRdb holds only in-frame clones, not every one. Counted here are around 730,000 clones, approximately 83% occurring once; the ten biggest clones make up about 0.0098%. This same sample was also part of a study on human thymus T cells.

This TCR was recovered from a girl under two years old with a congenital heart defect. This rearrangement joins TRBV10-3 to TRBJ2-7, with D perhaps TRBD1 (5 bases). The sequenced sample consisted of thymocytes. In nucleotides, the CDR3 is TGTGCCATCAGTGGGCGGACAAGCTACGAGCAGTACTTC. It codes for CAISGRTSYEQYF.